This T cell receptor beta chain emerged from a study of blood T cell repertoires in COVID-19. Background on the study: The samples span acute and convalescent COVID-19 from the United States, Italy and Spain.

As handled by the study authors: Scientists estimated how many nucleated cells there were by amplifying reference gene primers. Method: immunoSEQ multiplex PCR; TCRdb's copy keeps in-frame clones and lacks some. The V and J calls and clone size were taken over from that table, and D and trimming were inferred from the DNA. The repertoire consists of 300,000 to 400,000 clones, with about 90% occurring once and the leading ten covering 3% to 4%. V dropped 1 base and J dropped 9; count of bases not matched to a gene: 12. Germline V gives CDR1 LGHDT, CDR2 YNNKEL (reference sequence). This CDR3 contains 16 residues.

The TCR originated in a woman between 18 and 30 years old who had recovered from COVID-19. V is TRBV3-1 (or the pseudogene TRBV3-2) and J is TRBJ2-1, with TRBD2 identical over 7 bases. The sequenced sample was peripheral blood. For the CDR3, the DNA is TGTGCCAGCAGCCAAGGGTGGGCGGGAGCCTTCACTGAGCAGTTCTTC. Translating gives CASSQGWAGAFTEQFF.